This T cell receptor (beta chain) was sequenced in a study of persistence of HIV-infected CD4 T cells. Anti-CD3/anti-CD28 beads served as a nonspecific positive control stimulus. Sorting selected CD4+ T cells upregulating both CD40 ligand and CD69. The immunoSEQ assay was version 4, run in survey mode. Clones were read by immunoSEQ multiplex PCR, and TCRdb kept only the in-frame ones, dropping some. Among 40,000 to 45,000 clones listed, roughly 90% were seen once. The V and J ends lost 1 base and 4 bases respectively, with 12 bases between them. CDR3 length equals 15 residues. Germline CDR1 and CDR2: SGHTA and FQGNSA. A note on this clone: Its target is unknown.

The chain is built from TRBV7-2 and TRBJ2-3; D may be TRBD2 (7 bases). This TCR derives from an adult man with HIV who was CMV-seropositive. Sequences were derived from CD4+ T cells sorted from PBMCs after 18-hour stimulation, sampled from a patient who received antiretroviral therapy. In DNA form, the CDR3 reads TGTGCCAGCAGCTTAGAGGGGGGGGCTCCAGATACGCAGTATTTT. Protein product: CASSLEGGAPDTQYF. Together with reference TRBV7-2 and TRBJ2-3, the CDR3 gives the full variable domain: GAGVSQSPSNKVTEKGKDVELRCDPISGHTALYWYRQSLGQGLEFLIYFQGNSAPDKSGLPSDRFSAERTGGSVSTLTIQRTQQEDSAVYLCASSLEGGAPDTQYFGPGTRLTVL.